The present T cell receptor (beta chain) was sequenced within a study of shared clonotypes between healthy human individuals. A CD45RA-negative memory subset and a CD45RA+ naive subset were separated from the CD4+ cells. The length of the CDR3 is 19 residues. The germline V gene encodes CDR1 SGDLS and CDR2 YYNGEE. V gave up 0 bases and J gave up 4 bases, with 23 bases separating them. The protocol was immunoSEQ multiplex PCR, while the TCRdb copy is restricted to in-frame clones and leaves out a portion. The sample carries about 1.1 million clones, 70% to 85% recorded once. Turning to this clone: Antigen specificity is unknown.

The study, taken as a whole, reports: Specimens sampled were limited to blood, with tissue repertoires likely differing.

The TCR was taken from a man aged 18 to 30 in good health. Some clones in this sample may be carry-over from other donors' samples. The V gene is TRBV9, the J gene TRBJ2-1; D might be TRBD2 (7 bases). The sample consisted of memory CD4+ T cells from PBMCs. Subset here: CD45RA-negative fraction. The CDR3 sequence is CASSVAAQGWSGAYNEQFF. CDR3 coding DNA: TGTGCCAGCAGCGTAGCAGCTCAGGGGTGGAGCGGGGCTTACAATGAGCAGTTCTTC. The variable domain in full, completed from reference TRBV9 and TRBJ2-1, reads DSGVTQTPKHLITATGQRVTLRCSPRSGDLSVYWYQQSLDQGLQFLIQYYNGEERAKGNILERFSAQQFPDLHSELNLSSLELGDSALYFCASSVAAQGWSGAYNEQFFGPGTRLTVL.